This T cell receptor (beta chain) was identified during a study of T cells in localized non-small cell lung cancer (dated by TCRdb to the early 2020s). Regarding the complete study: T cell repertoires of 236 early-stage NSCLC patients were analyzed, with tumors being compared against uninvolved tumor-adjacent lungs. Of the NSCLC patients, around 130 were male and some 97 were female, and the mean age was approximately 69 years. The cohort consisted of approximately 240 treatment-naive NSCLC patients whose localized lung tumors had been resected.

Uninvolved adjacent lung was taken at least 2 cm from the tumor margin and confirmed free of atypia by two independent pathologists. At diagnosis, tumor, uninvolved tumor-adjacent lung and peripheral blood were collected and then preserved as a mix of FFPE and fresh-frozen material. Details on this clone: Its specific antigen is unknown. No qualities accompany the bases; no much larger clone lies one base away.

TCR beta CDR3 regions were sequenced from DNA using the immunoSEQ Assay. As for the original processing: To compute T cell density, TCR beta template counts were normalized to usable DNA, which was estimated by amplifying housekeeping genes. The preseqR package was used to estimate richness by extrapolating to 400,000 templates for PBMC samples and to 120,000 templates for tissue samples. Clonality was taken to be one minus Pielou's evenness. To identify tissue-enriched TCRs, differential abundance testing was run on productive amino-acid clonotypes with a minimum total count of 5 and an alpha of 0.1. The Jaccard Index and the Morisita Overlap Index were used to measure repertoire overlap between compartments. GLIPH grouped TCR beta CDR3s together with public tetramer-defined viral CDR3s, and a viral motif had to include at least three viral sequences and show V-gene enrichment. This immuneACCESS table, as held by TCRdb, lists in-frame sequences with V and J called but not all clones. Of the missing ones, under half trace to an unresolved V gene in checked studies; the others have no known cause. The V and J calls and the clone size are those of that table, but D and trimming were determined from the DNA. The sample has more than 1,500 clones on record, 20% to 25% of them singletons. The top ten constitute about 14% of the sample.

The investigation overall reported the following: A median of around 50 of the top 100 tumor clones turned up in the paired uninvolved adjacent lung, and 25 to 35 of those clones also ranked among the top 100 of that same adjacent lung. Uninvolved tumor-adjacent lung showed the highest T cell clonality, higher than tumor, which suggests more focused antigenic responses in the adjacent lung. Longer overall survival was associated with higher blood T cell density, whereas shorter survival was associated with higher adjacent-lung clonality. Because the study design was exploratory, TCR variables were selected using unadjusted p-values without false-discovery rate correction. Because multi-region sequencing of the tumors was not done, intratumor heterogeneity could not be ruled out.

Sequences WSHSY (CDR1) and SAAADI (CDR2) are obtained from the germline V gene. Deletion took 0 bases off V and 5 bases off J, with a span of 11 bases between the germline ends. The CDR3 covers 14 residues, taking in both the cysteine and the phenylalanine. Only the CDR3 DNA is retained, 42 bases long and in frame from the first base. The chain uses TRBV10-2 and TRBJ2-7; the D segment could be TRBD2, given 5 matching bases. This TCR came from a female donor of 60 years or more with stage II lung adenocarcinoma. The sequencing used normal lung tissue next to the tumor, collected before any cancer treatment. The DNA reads TGCGCCAGCAGTGAGTCGGAGTCCGGGAACGAGCAGTACTTC. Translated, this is CASSESESGNEQYF.